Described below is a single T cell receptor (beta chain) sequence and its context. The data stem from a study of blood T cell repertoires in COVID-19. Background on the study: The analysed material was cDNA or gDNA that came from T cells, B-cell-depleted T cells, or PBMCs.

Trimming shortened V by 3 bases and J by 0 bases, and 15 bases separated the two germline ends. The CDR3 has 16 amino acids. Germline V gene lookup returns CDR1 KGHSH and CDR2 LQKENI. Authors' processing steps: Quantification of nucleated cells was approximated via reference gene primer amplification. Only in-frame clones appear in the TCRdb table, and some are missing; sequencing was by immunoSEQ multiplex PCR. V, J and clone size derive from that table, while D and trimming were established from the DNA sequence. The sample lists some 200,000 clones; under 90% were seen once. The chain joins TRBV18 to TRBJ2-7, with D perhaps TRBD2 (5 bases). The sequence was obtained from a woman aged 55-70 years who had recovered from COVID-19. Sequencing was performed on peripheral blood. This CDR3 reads CASSPVAGIFSYEQYF. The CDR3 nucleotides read TGTGCCAGCTCACCTGTGGCGGGTATTTTCTCCTACGAGCAGTACTTC.